Each of the 25 T cell receptor beta chains below was sequenced from the same sample in a study of long-term antiretroviral therapy in people with HIV. Sequencing used immunoSEQ v3.0 at survey level. The method was immunoSEQ multiplex PCR; TCRdb's version includes in-frame clones alone and lacks a portion of them. The profile covers 22,000 or so clones, with less than 85% appearing a single time and 18% taken by the ten largest. The sample was unsorted PBMCs, taken 0.5 years before starting antiretroviral therapy. These receptors were obtained from a man aged 35-49 years with HIV.

The chain links TRBV6-6 to TRBJ1-4; TRBD1 is a possible D gene (5 bases). This CDR3 spans 15 amino acids. CDR1 and CDR2 from the germline V gene are MNHNY and SVGAGI (reference sequence). V was shortened by 6 bases and J by 8 bases, with 19 bases between the two germline ends. CDR3 nucleotide sequence: TGTGCCAGCAGAAATCAGGGAATATCCTGGGAAAAACTGTTTTTT. This sequence encodes CASRNQGISWEKLFF.

The V call is TRBV27, the J call TRBJ1-4; TRBD1 is a possible D gene (5 bases). CDR1 is MNHEY, CDR2 SMNVEV, per germline (reference sequence). The CDR3 has 15 residues. V was clipped by 6 bases and J by 0 bases, with 11 bases between them. The CDR3 DNA reads as TGTGCCAGCAGGAACGGGGGTGCAACTAATGAAAAACTGTTTTTT. Protein sequence: CASRNGGATNEKLFF. Filled out from reference TRBV27 and TRBJ1-4, the complete variable domain reads EAQVTQNPRYLITVTGKKLTVTCSQNMNHEYMSWYRQDPGLGLRQIYYSMNVEVTDKGDVPEGYKVSRKEKRNFPLILESPSPNQTSLYFCASRNGGATNEKLFFGSGTQLSVL.

This chain uses TRBV19 with TRBJ1-4; D gene uncertain. The V gene lost 5 bases and the J gene lost 6 bases, with 19 bases spanning the gap. Germline V gives CDR1 LNHDA, CDR2 SQIVND (reference sequence). The CDR3 loop spans 16 amino acids. Written as DNA, the CDR3 is TGTGCCAGTAGTCCTCCCCAGTCCCATTGGGATGAAAAACTGTTTTTT. Protein product: CASSPPQSHWDEKLFF.

The table lists this clone with a count of one. This chain links TRBV6-6 with TRBJ1-1; 7 bases map to TRBD1. The CDR3 contains 14 residues. V was pared by 4 bases and J by 2 bases, with 4 bases of the junction left unmatched. The germline CDR1 and CDR2 sequences are MNHNY and SVGAGI (reference sequence). The CDR3 loop reads CASSSDRVNTEAFF. DNA of the CDR3: TGTGCCAGCAGTTCTGACAGGGTAAACACTGAAGCTTTCTTT.

This chain joins TRBV30 and TRBJ1-5, with 12 bases matching TRBD1. This CDR3 has 14 amino acids. Unmatched junction bases numbered 3, after V lost 3 bases and J lost 6 bases. Germline lookup yields CDR1 GTSNPN and CDR2 SVGIG (reference sequence). CDR3 DNA: TGTGCCTGGAGGGGACAGGGGGCAGGTCAGCCCCAGCATTTT. The encoded protein is CAWRGQGAGQPQHF.

This clone was counted between two and nine times. The chain has TRBV19 and TRBJ2-1; tentatively, D is TRBD1 or TRBD2 (5 bases each). This CDR3 has 14 residues. V lost 3 bases to trimming and J lost 5 bases, with 11 bases between them. The germline CDR1 and CDR2 sequences are LNHDA and SQIVND (reference sequence). CDR3 bases: TGTGCCAGTAGTATTGGGGGACGGAACAATGAGCAGTTCTTC. Protein sequence: CASSIGGRNNEQFF.

This chain links TRBV11-2 with TRBJ1-5; weak D call: TRBD1 (6 bases). CDR1 SGHAT and CDR2 FQNNGV come from the germline V gene. This CDR3 is 16 amino acids long. Between the trimmed V and J ends, which lost 3 bases and 1 base, there was a span of 13 bases. The CDR3 coding sequence is TGTGCCAGCAGCTTTACGGGGGGCTCCAGCAATCAGCCCCAGCATTTT. This gives the protein CASSFTGGSSNQPQHF.

By share of the sample, this clone is medium-sized. This chain joins TRBV19 and TRBJ1-6, with 8 bases matching TRBD1. This CDR3 contains 15 residues. V was pared by 4 bases and J by 7 bases, with 6 bases of the junction left unmatched. CDR1 and CDR2 from the germline V gene are LNHDA and SQIVND (reference sequence). This chain's CDR3 is CASSRDRGQNSPLHF. CDR3 bases: TGTGCCAGTAGTAGAGACAGGGGACAAAATTCACCCCTCCACTTT.

The chain has TRBV6-5 and TRBJ2-7; the match to TRBD1 covers 9 bases. After removal of 0 bases from V and 4 bases from J, the junction contained 1 base not matched to a gene. Germline CDR1 MNHEY, CDR2 SVGAGI. The CDR3 extends over 14 amino acids. For the CDR3, the DNA is TGTGCCAGCAGTTACTCGACAGGGGGGTACGAGCAGTACTTC. It encodes CASSYSTGGYEQYF.

CDR3 residues: CASSWTGGADTQYF. The CDR3 DNA sequence: TGTGCCAGCAGCTGGACAGGGGGCGCAGATACGCAGTATTTT. V usage is TRBV2 and J usage is TRBJ2-3; TRBD1 aligns across 11 bases. The CDR3 sequence is 14 residues long. With V trimmed by 6 bases and J by 4 bases, 3 bases remained unmatched. Germline V gene lookup returns CDR1 SNHLY and CDR2 FYNNEI.

The rearrangement joins TRBV6-1 to TRBJ1-6; D is unclear. Looked up from germline, CDR1 is MNHNS and CDR2 is SASEGT. V was shortened by 2 bases and J by 7 bases, with 15 bases between the two germline ends. The CDR3 runs 16 residues. As DNA, the CDR3 is TGTGCCAGCAGTGAATTAACAGCGGCCCCGAATTCACCCCTCCACTTT. Its translation: CASSELTAAPNSPLHF.

This clone was picked up a small number of times. This sequence joins TRBV2 and TRBJ1-2; TRBD1 agrees at 7 bases. The CDR3 runs to 14 residues. The germline CDR1 and CDR2 sequences are SNHLY and FYNNEI. V was clipped by 6 bases and J by 7 bases; unmatched bases: 11. CDR3 sequence: CASSDVPGGGGYTF. The DNA for the CDR3 is TGTGCCAGCAGCGATGTTCCAGGGGGAGGTGGCTACACCTTC.

The chain joins TRBV27 to TRBJ1-2, with D perhaps TRBD1 (5 bases). In germline, CDR1 is MNHEY, CDR2 SMNVEV (reference sequence). V was shortened by 5 bases and J by 2 bases, with 6 bases between the two germline ends. This CDR3 comprises 12 residues. CDR3 sequence: CASSPGNYGYTF. The CDR3 DNA follows: TGTGCCAGCAGTCCAGGGAACTATGGCTACACCTTC.

In the case of this clone: An end of the junction differs from the germline gene, which may be a read error. The chain recombines TRBV11-2 with TRBJ2-7; D might be TRBD1 (6 bases). This CDR3 is built from 13 residues. Germline V gene sequence: CDR1 SGHAT, CDR2 FQNNGV. For the CDR3, the DNA is TGTGCCAGCAGCACCCCCTCCCAGGGGAGCCCGGACTTC. This encodes CASSTPSQGSPDF.

The chain is built from TRBV2 and TRBJ2-1; a possible D gene is TRBD1 (6 bases). Germline CDR1 and CDR2: SNHLY and FYNNEI. Deletions cut 1 base from V and 7 bases from J, with 14 bases between. The CDR3 totals 15 residues. The CDR3 DNA reads as TGTGCCAGCAGTGAAGTACGATCGAGGGGGAATGAGCAGTTCTTC. It yields the protein CASSEVRSRGNEQFF.

The chain links TRBV23-1 to TRBJ2-3; possible D gene TRBD1, 5 bases. TRBV23-1 is recorded as an ORF, its role being uncertain. CDR3 length: 15 amino acids. V was trimmed by 1 base and J by 2 bases, leaving 10 bases between them. The CDR3 loop reads CASSQFDSATDTQYF. The CDR3 DNA reads as TGCGCCAGCAGTCAATTCGACAGCGCCACAGATACGCAGTATTTT.

The CDR3 DNA reads TGTGCCAGCTCACCGCCCCAGGGCCTCAATTCACCCCTCCACTTT. Translation gives CASSPPQGLNSPLHF. The chain employs TRBV18 and TRBJ1-6; a weak D match, TRBD1 (5 bases). The CDR3 is 15 residues long. Germline V gene lookup returns CDR1 KGHSH and CDR2 LQKENI. V was shortened by 3 bases and J by 7 bases, with 13 bases between the two germline ends.

The chain has TRBV7-9 and TRBJ1-1; 8 positions agree with TRBD1. Germline V CDR1 and CDR2: SEHNR, FQNEAQ (reference sequence). The V segment lost 5 bases and the J segment 6 bases; nucleotides outside the gene matches: 2. This CDR3 is 12 amino acids long. CDR3: CASSQQGAEAFF. CDR3 DNA sequence: TGTGCCAGCAGCCAACAGGGGGCTGAAGCTTTCTTT.

The chain links TRBV30 to TRBJ1-5, with D maybe TRBD1 (5 bases). CDR3 size: 14 residues. V was clipped by 2 bases and J by 7 bases, with 15 bases between them. Germline V gene lookup returns CDR1 GTSNPN and CDR2 SVGIG (reference sequence). CDR3 in DNA: TGTGCCTGGAGTCGGGGGACCTCACGACAGCCCCAGCATTTT. It codes for CAWSRGTSRQPQHF.

This rearrangement joins TRBV5-4 to TRBJ1-6; D is uncertain. This CDR3 contains 16 residues. Between the trimmed V and J ends, which lost 0 bases and 8 bases, there was a span of 15 bases. CDR1 is SGHNT and CDR2 is YYREEE in the germline V gene (reference sequence). CDR3 residues: CASSLGPQAIDSPLHF. CDR3 DNA: TGTGCCAGCAGCTTGGGGCCCCAGGCAATCGATTCACCCCTCCACTTT.

The genes are TRBV19 and TRBJ1-1, with 10 bases lining up with TRBD1. This CDR3 has 17 residues. Germline assignment: CDR1 LNHDA and CDR2 SQIVND (reference sequence). With 4 bases clipped from V and 7 bases from J, the junction kept 15 bases outside the gene matches. CDR3 loop: CASSTARDRGPKGEAFF. The CDR3 nucleotides read TGTGCCAGTAGTACCGCCCGGGACAGGGGACCTAAGGGTGAAGCTTTCTTT.

This clone was counted between two and nine times. The rearrangement uses TRBV14 and TRBJ2-7; TRBD2 is a possible D gene (6 bases). CDR1 is SGHDN, CDR2 FVKESK, per germline. This CDR3 spans 16 amino acids. V was clipped by 0 bases and J by 3 bases, with 15 bases between them. CDR3 coding DNA: TGTGCCAGCAGCCAAGATACGGAGGGGCCTTTCTACGAGCAGTACTTC. This translates into CASSQDTEGPFYEQYF.

The chain joins TRBV7-9 to TRBJ1-1; TRBD1 aligns across 7 bases. The length of the CDR3 is 15 residues. The junction had 8 bases not matched to a gene; V was cut back by 6 bases and J by 1 base. Looked up from germline, CDR1 is SEHNR and CDR2 is FQNEAQ (reference sequence). The CDR3 here is CASSFEGAGNTEAFF. CDR3 DNA: TGTGCCAGCAGTTTCGAGGGGGCGGGGAACACTGAAGCTTTCTTT.

The genes are TRBV5-6 and TRBJ2-7, with 7 bases matching TRBD1. This CDR3 has 12 amino acids. V shed 7 bases and J 6 bases; nucleotides not matched to a gene: 7. The germline V gene has CDR1 SGHDT and CDR2 YYEEEE. CDR3 DNA sequence: TGTGCCAGCGGGTACAGGGGTGGCGAGCAGTACTTC. It translates to CASGYRGGEQYF. Filled out from reference TRBV5-6 and TRBJ2-7, the complete variable domain reads DAGVTQSPTHLIKTRGQQVTLRCSPKSGHDTVSWYQQALGQGPQFIFQYYEEEERQRGNFPDRFSGHQFPNYSSELNVNALLLGDSALYLCASGYRGGEQYFGPGTRLTVT.

The chain has TRBV30 and TRBJ1-6; TRBD1 is a possible D gene (5 bases). V was trimmed by 4 bases and J by 10 bases, leaving 14 bases between them. Per the germline V gene, CDR1 is GTSNPN and CDR2 is SVGIG (reference sequence). This CDR3 is 13 amino acids long. In nucleotides, the CDR3 is TGTGCCTGGAAGAGAGGGGCGAAGTCACCCCTCCACTTT. This codes for CAWKRGAKSPLHF.